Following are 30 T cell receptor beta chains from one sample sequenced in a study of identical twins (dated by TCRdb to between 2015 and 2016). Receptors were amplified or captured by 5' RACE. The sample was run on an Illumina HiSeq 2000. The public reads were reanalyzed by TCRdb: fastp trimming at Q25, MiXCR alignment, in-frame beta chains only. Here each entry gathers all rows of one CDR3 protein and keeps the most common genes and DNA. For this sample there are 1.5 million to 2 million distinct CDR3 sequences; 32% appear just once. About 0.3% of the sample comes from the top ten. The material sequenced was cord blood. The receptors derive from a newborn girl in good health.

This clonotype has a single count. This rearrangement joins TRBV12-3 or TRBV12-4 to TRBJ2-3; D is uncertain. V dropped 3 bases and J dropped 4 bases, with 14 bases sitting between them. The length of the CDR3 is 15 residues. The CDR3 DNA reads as TGTGCCAGCAGTTTGTCGGCTAACCCCGCAGATACGCAGTATTTT. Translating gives CASSLSANPADTQYF.

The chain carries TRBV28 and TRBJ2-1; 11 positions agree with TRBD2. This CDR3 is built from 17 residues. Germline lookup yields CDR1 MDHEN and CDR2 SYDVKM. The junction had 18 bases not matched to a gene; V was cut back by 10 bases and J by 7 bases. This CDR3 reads CAIGLVPGLAAVNEQFF. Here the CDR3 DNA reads TGTGCCATAGGTCTCGTCCCGGGACTAGCGGCTGTAAATGAGCAGTTCTTC.

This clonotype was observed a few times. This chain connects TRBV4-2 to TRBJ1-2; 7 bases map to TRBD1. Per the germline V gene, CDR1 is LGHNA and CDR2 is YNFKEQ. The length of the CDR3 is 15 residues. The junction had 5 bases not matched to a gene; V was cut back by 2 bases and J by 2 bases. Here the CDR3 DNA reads TGTGCCAGCAGCCAACGAGGGGGCAGGAACTATGGCTACACCTTC. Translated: CASSQRGGRNYGYTF.

For the CDR3, the DNA is TGCAGTGCTAGAGATCGGGGCAGTTATGATTCACCCCTCCACTTT. This gives the protein CSARDRGSYDSPLHF. The chain links TRBV20-1 to TRBJ1-6, with a weak D call TRBD1 (5 bases). The germline V and J ends were trimmed by 0 bases and 8 bases, with 14 bases remaining between them. The CDR3 contains 15 residues. Germline loops: CDR1 DFQATT, CDR2 SNEGSKA (reference sequence).

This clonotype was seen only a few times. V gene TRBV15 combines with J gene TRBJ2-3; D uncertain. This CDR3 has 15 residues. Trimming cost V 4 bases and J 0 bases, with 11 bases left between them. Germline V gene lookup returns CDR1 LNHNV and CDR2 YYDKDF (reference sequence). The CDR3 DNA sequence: TGTGCCACCAGCATAAAGAGCCCTAGCACAGATACGCAGTATTTT. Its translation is CATSIKSPSTDTQYF.

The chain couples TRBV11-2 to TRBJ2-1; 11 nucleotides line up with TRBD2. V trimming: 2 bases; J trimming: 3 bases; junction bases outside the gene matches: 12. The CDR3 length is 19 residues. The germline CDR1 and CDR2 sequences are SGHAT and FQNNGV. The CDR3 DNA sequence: TGTGCCAGCAGCTTAATTCTCGCTAGCGGGGGGACTCTCTACAATGAGCAGTTCTTC. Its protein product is CASSLILASGGTLYNEQFF.

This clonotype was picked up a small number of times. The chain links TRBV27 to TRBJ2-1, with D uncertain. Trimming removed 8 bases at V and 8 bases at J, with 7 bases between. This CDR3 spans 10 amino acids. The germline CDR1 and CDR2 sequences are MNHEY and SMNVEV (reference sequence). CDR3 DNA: TGTGCCAGCCCAGGACATGAGCAGTTCTTC. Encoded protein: CASPGHEQFF.

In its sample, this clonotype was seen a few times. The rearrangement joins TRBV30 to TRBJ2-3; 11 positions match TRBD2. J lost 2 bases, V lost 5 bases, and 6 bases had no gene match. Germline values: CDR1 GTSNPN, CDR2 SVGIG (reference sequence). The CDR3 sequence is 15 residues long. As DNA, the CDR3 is TGTGCCTGGGGACGGGGACTAGCGGCCACAGATACGCAGTATTTT. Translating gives CAWGRGLAATDTQYF.

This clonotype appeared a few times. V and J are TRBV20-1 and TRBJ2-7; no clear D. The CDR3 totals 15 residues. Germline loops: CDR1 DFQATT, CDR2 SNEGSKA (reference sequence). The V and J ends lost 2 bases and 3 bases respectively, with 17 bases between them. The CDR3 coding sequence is TGCAGTGCTAGAAAGCCTGGGCAGGTAGGCTACGAGCAGTACTTC. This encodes CSARKPGQVGYEQYF.

The CDR3 here is CASSLPYRGSSSYEQYF. CDR3 DNA: TGTGCCAGCAGCTTACCTTACAGGGGCTCGAGCTCCTACGAGCAGTACTTC. The V gene is TRBV7-2, the J gene TRBJ2-7; TRBD1 agrees at 7 bases. CDR1 and CDR2 from the germline V gene are SGHTA and FQGNSA. Unmatched junction bases numbered 10, after V lost 2 bases and J lost 0 bases. There are 17 residues in the CDR3.

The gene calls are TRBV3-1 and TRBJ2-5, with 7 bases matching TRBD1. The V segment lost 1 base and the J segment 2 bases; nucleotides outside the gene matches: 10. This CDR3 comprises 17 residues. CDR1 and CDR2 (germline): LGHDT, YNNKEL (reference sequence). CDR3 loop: CASSQGPRQGSQETQYF. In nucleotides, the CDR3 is TGTGCCAGCAGCCAAGGCCCCCGACAGGGTTCTCAAGAGACCCAGTACTTC.

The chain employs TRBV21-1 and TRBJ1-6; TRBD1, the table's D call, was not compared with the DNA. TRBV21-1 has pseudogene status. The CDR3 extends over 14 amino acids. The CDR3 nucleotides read TGTGCCAGCAGCAAATTAGCAAGGGGTTCACCCCTCCACTTT. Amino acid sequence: CASSKLARGSPLHF.

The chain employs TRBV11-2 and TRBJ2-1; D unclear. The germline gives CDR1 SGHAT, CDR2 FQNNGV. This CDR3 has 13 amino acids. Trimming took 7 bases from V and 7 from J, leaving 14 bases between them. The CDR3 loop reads CASTKNRVNEQFF. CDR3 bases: TGTGCCAGCACCAAAAATCGGGTTAATGAGCAGTTCTTC. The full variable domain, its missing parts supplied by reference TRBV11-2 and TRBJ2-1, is EAGVAQSPRYKIIEKRQSVAFWCNPISGHATLYWYQQILGQGPKLLIQFQNNGVVDDSQLPKDRFSAERLKGVDSTLKIQPAKLEDSAVYLCASTKNRVNEQFFGPGTRLTVL.

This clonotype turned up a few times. The CDR3 DNA is TGTGCCTGGAGTGTAATGGGAGGTGAGCAGTTCTTC. Its protein is CAWSVMGGEQFF. The chain is built from TRBV30 and TRBJ2-1; weak D call: TRBD2 (6 bases). The CDR3 runs 12 residues. Germline V gene sequence: CDR1 GTSNPN, CDR2 SVGIG (reference sequence). V dropped 0 bases and J dropped 9 bases, with 9 bases sitting between them.

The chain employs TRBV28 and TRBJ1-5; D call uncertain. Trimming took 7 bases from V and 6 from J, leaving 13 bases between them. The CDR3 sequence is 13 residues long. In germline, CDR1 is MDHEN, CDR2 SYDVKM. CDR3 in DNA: TGTGCCAGCACGGGATGGGATAGTCAGCCCCAGCATTTT. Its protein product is CASTGWDSQPQHF.

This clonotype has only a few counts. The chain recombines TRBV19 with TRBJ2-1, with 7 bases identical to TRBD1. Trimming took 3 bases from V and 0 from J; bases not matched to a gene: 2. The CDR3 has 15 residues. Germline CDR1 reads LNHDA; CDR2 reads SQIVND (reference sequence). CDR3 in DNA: TGTGCCAGTAGTATGGGGGACAGCTCCTACAATGAGCAGTTCTTC. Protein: CASSMGDSSYNEQFF.

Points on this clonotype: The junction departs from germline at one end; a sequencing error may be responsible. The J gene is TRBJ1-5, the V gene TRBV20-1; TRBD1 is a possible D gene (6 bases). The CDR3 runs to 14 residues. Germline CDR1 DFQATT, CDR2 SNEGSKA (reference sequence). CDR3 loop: CSAISGVRDQPQHF. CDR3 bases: TGCAGTGCTATCTCAGGGGTAAGGGATCAACCCCAGCATTTT.

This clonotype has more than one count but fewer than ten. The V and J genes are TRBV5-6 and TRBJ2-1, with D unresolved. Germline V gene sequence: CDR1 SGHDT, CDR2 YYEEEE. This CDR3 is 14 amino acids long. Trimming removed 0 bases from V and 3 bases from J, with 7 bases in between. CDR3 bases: TGTGCCAGCAGCTTGGACTACTTCTACAATGAGCAGTTCTTC. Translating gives CASSLDYFYNEQFF.

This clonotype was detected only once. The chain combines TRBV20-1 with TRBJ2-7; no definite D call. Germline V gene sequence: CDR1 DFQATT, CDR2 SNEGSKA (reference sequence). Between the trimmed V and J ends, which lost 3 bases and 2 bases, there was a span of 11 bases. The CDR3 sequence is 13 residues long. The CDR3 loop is CSASARVPYEQYF. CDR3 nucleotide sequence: TGCAGTGCTAGCGCAAGGGTTCCCTACGAGCAGTACTTC.

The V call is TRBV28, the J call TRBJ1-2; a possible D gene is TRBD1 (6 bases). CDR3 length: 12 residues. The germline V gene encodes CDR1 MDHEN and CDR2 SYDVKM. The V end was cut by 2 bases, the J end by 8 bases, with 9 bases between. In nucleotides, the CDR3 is TGTGCCAGCAGTTTAGGGGGGCCAGGCTACACCTTC. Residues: CASSLGGPGYTF.

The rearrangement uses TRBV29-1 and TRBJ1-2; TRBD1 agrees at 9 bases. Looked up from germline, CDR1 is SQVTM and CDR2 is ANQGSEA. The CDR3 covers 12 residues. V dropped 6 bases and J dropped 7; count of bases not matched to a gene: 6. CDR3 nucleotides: TGCAGCGTCCGACAGGGGGGCGGTGGCTACACCTTC. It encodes CSVRQGGGGYTF. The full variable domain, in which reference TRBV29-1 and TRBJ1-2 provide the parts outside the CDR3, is SAVISQKPSRDICQRGTSLTIQCQVDSQVTMMFWYRQQPGQSLTLIATANQGSEATYESGFVIDKFPISRPNLTFSTLTVSNMSPEDSSIYLCSVRQGGGGYTFGSGTRLTVV.

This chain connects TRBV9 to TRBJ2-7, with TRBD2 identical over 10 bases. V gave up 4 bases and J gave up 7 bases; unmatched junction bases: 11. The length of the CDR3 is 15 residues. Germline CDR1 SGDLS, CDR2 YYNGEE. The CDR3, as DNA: TGTGCCAGCAGCATGGGACTAGCGAACTACAATGAGCAGTACTTC. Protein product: CASSMGLANYNEQYF.

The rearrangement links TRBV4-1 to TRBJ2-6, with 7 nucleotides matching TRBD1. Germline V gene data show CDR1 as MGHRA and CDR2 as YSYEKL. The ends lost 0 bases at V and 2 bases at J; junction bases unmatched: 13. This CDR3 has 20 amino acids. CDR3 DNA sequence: TGCGCCAGCAGCCAAGACTTGTGGCGACAGGGAAAGGCTGGGGCCAACGTCCTGACTTTC. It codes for CASSQDLWRQGKAGANVLTF.

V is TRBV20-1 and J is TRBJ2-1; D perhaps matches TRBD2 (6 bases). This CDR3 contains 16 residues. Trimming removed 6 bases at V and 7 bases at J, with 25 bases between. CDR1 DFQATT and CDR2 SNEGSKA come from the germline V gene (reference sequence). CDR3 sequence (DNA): TGCAGTGCGGCGGCGTACGTAGCGGAGAAGAGGAATGAGCAGTTCTTC. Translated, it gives CSAAAYVAEKRNEQFF.

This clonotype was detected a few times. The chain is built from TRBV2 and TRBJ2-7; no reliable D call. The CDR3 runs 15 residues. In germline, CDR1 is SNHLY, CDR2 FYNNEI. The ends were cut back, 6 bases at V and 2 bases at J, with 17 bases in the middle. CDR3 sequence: CASSHGPEFTYEQYF. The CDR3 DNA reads TGTGCCAGCAGCCATGGACCCGAGTTTACCTACGAGCAGTACTTC.

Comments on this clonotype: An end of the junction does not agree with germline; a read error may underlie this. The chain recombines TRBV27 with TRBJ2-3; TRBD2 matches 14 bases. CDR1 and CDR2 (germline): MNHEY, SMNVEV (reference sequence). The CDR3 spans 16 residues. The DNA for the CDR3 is TGTGCCGGCAGTTTATCGACTAGCGGGAGGGCCGATACGCAGTATTTT. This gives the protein CAGSLSTSGRADTQYF.

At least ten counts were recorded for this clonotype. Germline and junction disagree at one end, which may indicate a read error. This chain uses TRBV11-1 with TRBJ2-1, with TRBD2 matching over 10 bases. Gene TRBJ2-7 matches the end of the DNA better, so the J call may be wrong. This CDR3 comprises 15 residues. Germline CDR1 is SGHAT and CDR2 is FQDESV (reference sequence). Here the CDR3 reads CASSPSGRAYNEQYF. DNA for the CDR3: TGTGCTAGCAGCCCCAGCGGGAGGGCCTACAATGAGCAGTACTTC.

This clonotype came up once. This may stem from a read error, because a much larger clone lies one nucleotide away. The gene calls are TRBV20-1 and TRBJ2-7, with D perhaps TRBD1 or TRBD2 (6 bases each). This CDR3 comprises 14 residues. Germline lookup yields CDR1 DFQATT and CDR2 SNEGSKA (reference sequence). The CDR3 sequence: CGARSTGAAYEQYF. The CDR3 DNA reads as TGCGGTGCTAGATCTACGGGGGCCGCCTACGAGCAGTACTTC.

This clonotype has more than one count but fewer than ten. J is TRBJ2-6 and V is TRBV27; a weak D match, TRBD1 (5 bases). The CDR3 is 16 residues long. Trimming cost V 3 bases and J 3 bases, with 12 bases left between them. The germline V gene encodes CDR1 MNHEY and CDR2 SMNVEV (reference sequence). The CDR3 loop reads CASSFAGMGGANVLTF. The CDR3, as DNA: TGTGCCAGCAGTTTTGCAGGGATGGGTGGGGCCAACGTCCTGACTTTC.

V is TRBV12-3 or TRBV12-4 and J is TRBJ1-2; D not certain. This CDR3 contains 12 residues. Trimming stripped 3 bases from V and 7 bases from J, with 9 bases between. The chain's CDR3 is CASSFRALGYTF. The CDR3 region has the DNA TGTGCCAGCAGTTTTAGGGCTCTTGGCTACACCTTC.